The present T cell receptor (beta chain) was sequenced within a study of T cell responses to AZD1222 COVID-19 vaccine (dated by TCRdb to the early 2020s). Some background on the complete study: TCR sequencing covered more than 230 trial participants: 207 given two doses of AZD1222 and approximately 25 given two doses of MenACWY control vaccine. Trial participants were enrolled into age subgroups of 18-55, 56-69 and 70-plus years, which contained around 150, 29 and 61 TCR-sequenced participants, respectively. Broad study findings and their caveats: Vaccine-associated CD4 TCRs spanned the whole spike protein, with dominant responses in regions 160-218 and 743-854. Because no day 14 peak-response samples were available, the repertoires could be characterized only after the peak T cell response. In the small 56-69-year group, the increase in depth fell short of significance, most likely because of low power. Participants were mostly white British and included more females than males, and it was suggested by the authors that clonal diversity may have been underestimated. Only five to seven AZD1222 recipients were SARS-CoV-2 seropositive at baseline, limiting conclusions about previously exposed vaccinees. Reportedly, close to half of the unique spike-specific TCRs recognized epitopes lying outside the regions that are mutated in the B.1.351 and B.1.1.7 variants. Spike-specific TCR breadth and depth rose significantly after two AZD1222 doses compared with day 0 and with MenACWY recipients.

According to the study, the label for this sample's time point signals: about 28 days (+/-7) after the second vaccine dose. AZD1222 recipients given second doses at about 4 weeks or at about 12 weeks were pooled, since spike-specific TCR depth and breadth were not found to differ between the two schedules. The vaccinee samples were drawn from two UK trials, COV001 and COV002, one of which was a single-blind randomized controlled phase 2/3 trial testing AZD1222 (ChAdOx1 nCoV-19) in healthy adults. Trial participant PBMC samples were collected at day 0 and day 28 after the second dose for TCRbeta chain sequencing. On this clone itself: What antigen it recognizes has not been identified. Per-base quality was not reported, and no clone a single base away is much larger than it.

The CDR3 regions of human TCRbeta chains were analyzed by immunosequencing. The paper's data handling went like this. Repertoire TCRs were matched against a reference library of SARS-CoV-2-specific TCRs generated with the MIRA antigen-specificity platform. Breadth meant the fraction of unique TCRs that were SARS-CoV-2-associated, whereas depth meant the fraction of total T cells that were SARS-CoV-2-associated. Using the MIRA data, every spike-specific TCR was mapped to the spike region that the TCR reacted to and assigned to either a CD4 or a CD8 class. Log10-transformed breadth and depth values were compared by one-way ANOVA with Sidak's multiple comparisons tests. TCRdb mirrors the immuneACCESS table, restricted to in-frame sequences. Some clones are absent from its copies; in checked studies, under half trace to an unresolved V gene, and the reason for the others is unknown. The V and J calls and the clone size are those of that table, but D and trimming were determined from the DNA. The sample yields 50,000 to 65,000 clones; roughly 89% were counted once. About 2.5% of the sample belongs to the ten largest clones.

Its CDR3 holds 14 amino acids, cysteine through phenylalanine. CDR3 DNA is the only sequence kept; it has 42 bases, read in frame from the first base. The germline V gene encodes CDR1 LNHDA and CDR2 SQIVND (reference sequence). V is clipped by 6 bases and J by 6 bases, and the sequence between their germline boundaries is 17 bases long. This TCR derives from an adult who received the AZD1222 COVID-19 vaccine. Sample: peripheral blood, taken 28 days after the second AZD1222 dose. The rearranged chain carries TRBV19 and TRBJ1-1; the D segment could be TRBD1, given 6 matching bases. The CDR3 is CASRLGRGGSEAFF. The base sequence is TGTGCCAGTAGGTTGGGCAGGGGAGGGTCTGAAGCTTTCTTT. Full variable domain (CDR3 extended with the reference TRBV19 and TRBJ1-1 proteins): DGGITQSPKYLFRKEGQNVTLSCEQNLNHDAMYWYRQDPGQGLRLIYYSQIVNDFQKGDIAEGYSVSREKKESFPLTVTSAQKNPTAFYLCASRLGRGGSEAFFGQGTRLTVV.